The next 9 T cell receptor beta chains were all read from a single sample in a study of T-cell reconstitution after alpha-beta-depleted transplantation in children. The TCRbeta library incorporated unique molecular identifiers. TCRdb redid the calling of the PCR reads with MiXCR, one entry per CDR3 protein. The sample contains about 78,000 distinct CDR3 sequences, around an eighth of which appear only once. The material was PBMCs, mostly from graft donor cells, obtained 180 days after TCRalphabeta/CD19-depleted stem cell transplant. Receptors originate from a male patient aged 2-15 years who had a stem cell transplant for acute lymphoblastic leukemia, so the T cells may come from the graft donor.

This clonotype has only a few counts. The CDR3 is CSARPTYNEQFF. The CDR3 DNA follows: TGCAGTGCTAGACCAACCTACAATGAGCAGTTCTTC. The chain employs TRBV20-1 and TRBJ2-1, with unresolved D. The germline V and J ends were trimmed by 2 bases and 2 bases, with 4 bases remaining between them. Germline values: CDR1 DFQATT, CDR2 SNEGSKA (reference sequence). The CDR3 totals 12 residues.

This chain links TRBV10-3 with TRBJ1-2; D perhaps matches TRBD1 (5 bases). V shed 5 bases and J shed 0 bases, with 13 bases lying between them. The length of the CDR3 is 15 residues. Germline V gene lookup returns CDR1 ENHRY and CDR2 SYGVKD. In DNA form, the CDR3 reads TGTGCCATCAGTTCCGGGACGGCAGCTAACTATGGCTACACCTTC. Translation gives CAISSGTAANYGYTF.

This chain connects TRBV7-9 to TRBJ1-1, with D uncertain. The germline CDR1 and CDR2 sequences are SEHNR and FQNEAQ (reference sequence). The CDR3 extends over 15 amino acids. V was trimmed by 1 base and J by 0 bases, leaving 9 bases between them. The CDR3, as DNA: TGTGCCAGCAGCTTAGGGGCACATATGAACACTGAAGCTTTCTTT. Translating gives CASSLGAHMNTEAFF.

This clonotype was seen more than once but under ten times. This chain joins TRBV29-1 and TRBJ2-3; tentative D call: TRBD2 (5 bases). V was pared by 0 bases and J by 4 bases, with 11 bases between. The CDR3 has 14 residues. Germline V gene data show CDR1 as SQVTM and CDR2 as ANQGSEA. CDR3 sequence reads: CSVEDRSGADTQYF. DNA of the CDR3: TGCAGCGTTGAAGATCGGTCCGGGGCAGATACGCAGTATTTT.

The V gene is TRBV4-3, the J gene TRBJ2-3; D not certain. CDR3 length: 15 amino acids. V lost 0 bases, J lost 4 bases, and 11 bases lay in between. CDR1 LGHNA and CDR2 YSLEER come from the germline V gene. This CDR3 is CASSQDWVRADTQYF. CDR3 sequence (DNA): TGCGCCAGCAGCCAAGATTGGGTCCGAGCAGATACGCAGTATTTT.

This clonotype showed up just a few times. The chain joins TRBV20-1 to TRBJ1-1; D not certain. Trimming shortened V by 3 bases and J by 5 bases, and 19 bases separated the two germline ends. The CDR3 is 15 residues long. CDR1 is DFQATT, CDR2 SNEGSKA, per germline (reference sequence). CDR3 coding DNA: TGCAGTGCTAGGGCGGGCACTTCAGGCGGTACTGAAGCTTTCTTT. This encodes CSARAGTSGGTEAFF.

The rearrangement joins TRBV5-1 to TRBJ1-1, with D possibly matching TRBD1 (6 bases). CDR3 size: 13 residues. Between the trimmed V and J ends, which lost 0 bases and 10 bases, there was a span of 13 bases. Germline V gene lookup returns CDR1 SGHRS and CDR2 YFSETQ. As DNA, the CDR3 is TGCGCCAGCAGCTTGGACAGGGCCTCAGCAGCTTTCTTT. This codes for CASSLDRASAAFF.

This clonotype was found a few times. The chain employs TRBV3-1 and TRBJ2-1, with D possibly matching TRBD1 (6 bases). Germline V gene data show CDR1 as LGHDT and CDR2 as YNNKEL (reference sequence). This CDR3 has 14 residues. Between the trimmed V and J ends, which lost 3 bases and 10 bases, there was a span of 16 bases. The CDR3 sequence is CASSQMTGPREQFF. The CDR3, as DNA: TGTGCCAGCAGCCAGATGACAGGTCCTCGAGAGCAGTTCTTC.

This clonotype came up many times. The chain is built from TRBV7-2 and TRBJ2-5, with D hard to call. The CDR3 has 11 amino acids. V was cut by 0 bases and J by 7 bases, with 3 bases left in between. Germline loops: CDR1 SGHTA, CDR2 FQGNSA. The CDR3 loop is CASSLAGTQYF. Written as DNA, the CDR3 is TGTGCCAGCAGCTTAGCGGGGACCCAGTACTTC.